This T cell receptor (beta chain) came from a study of blood T cell repertoires in COVID-19. In germline, CDR1 is SQVTM, CDR2 ANQGSEA. The CDR3 length is 12 residues. J lost 5 bases, V lost 7 bases, and 3 bases had no gene match. TCRdb's table, derived via immunoSEQ multiplex PCR, lists solely in-frame clones and lacks some. Of fewer than 200,000 clones listed, about 83% are singletons. Source material: PBMCs or T cells enriched from blood (not recorded which). V and J are TRBV29-1 and TRBJ1-1; 11 bases are shared with TRBD1. This clonotype was obtained from a woman aged 45 to 65 in a cohort exposed to, infected with or recovered from COVID-19 (not recorded which). CDR3 DNA: TGCAGCGCTGGGACAGGGGGAACTGAAGCTTTCTTT. It specifies CSAGTGGTEAFF. The complete variable domain, with remaining parts taken from reference TRBV29-1 and TRBJ1-1, reads SAVISQKPSRDICQRGTSLTIQCQVDSQVTMMFWYRQQPGQSLTLIATANQGSEATYESGFVIDKFPISRPNLTFSTLTVSNMSPEDSSIYLCSAGTGGTEAFFGQGTRLTVV.